Detailed here is one TCR beta chain. The CDR3 spans 14 residues. Germline assignment: CDR1 WNHNN and CDR2 SYGVQD (reference sequence). Losses at the gene ends were 2 bases for V and 1 base for J; bases not matched to a gene: 1. These data originate in a study of shared clonotypes between healthy human individuals. Produced via immunoSEQ multiplex PCR; TCRdb's table is partial and in-frame only. The table lists around 320,000 clones, over 75% of them singletons. The sequencing input was memory CD8+ T cells sorted from blood. Subset: CD45RO+ cells pooled with CCR7-negative TemRA cells. The TCR was taken from a man in his late teens or twenties in good health. The V gene is TRBV10-1, the J gene TRBJ2-7; 8 bases line up with TRBD1. Here the CDR3 DNA reads TGCGCCAGCAGTGAGACAGGGGGTTCCTACGAGCAGTACTTC. Translated, it gives CASSETGGSYEQYF.